The 30 T cell receptor beta chains presented below share a single source sample, sequenced in a study of OX40 agonist ivuxolimab in advanced cancers. The protocol used for the library was the immunoSEQ multiplex PCR assay. Not all clones reach the TCRdb copy of this immuneACCESS table, which keeps in-frame sequences only. Checked studies attribute under half of the gap to unresolved V genes and leave the rest unexplained. In this sample the table shows about 82,000 clones, around 90% of which occur a single time. The ten largest clones capture about 0.8% of the sample. The sample was CD4+ or CD8+ T cells sorted from blood, taken in a trial of the OX40 agonist ivuxolimab. The receptors here all came from an adult with an advanced solid tumor such as melanoma, head and neck, liver or kidney cancer.

As regards this clone: Its ends do not fully match the called genes, so a read error is possible. This chain joins TRBV6-5 and TRBJ2-7; 11 positions agree with TRBD2. Looked up from germline, CDR1 is MNHEY and CDR2 is SVGAGI. The CDR3 covers 16 residues. CDR3 residues: CANSYSSSGRSYEQYF. The DNA for the CDR3 is TGTGCCAACAGTTACTCCTCTAGCGGGAGGTCCTACGAGCAGTACTTC.

The chain employs TRBV15 and TRBJ2-2; D is undetermined. Germline lookup yields CDR1 LNHNV and CDR2 YYDKDF (reference sequence). The CDR3 extends over 15 amino acids. The ends were cut back, 0 bases at V and 5 bases at J, with 10 bases in the middle. CDR3 sequence reads: CATSRDRVETGELFF. The CDR3 nucleotides read TGTGCCACCAGCAGAGACCGGGTGGAGACCGGGGAGCTGTTTTTT.

The chain recombines TRBV18 with TRBJ2-2; 7 nucleotides align to TRBD1. With 3 bases clipped from V and 0 bases from J, the junction kept 4 bases outside the gene matches. This CDR3 region has 16 residues. The germline V gene has CDR1 KGHSH and CDR2 LQKENI. This chain's CDR3 is CASSPYRGPNTGELFF. CDR3 DNA: TGTGCCAGCTCACCTTACAGGGGACCGAACACCGGGGAGCTGTTTTTT.

The chain recombines TRBV5-5 with TRBJ1-2; D uncertain. V dropped 4 bases and J dropped 4 bases, with 8 bases sitting between them. This CDR3 has 12 amino acids. The germline CDR1 and CDR2 sequences are SGHKS and YYEKEE (reference sequence). The CDR3 region has the DNA TGTGCCAGCAGCCTGGATCGCTATGGCTACACCTTC. This gives the protein CASSLDRYGYTF. Full variable domain (remainder filled in from reference TRBV5-5 and TRBJ1-2): DAGVTQSPTHLIKTRGQQVTLRCSPISGHKSVSWYQQVLGQGPQFIFQYYEKEERGRGNFPDRFSARQFPNYSSELNVNALLLGDSALYLCASSLDRYGYTFGSGTRLTVV.

The chain joins TRBV28 to TRBJ2-1, with 12 bases lining up with TRBD2. The CDR3 is made up of 15 amino acids. Germline trimming cut 6 bases from V and 8 bases from J; bases unmatched to any gene: 8. The germline gives CDR1 MDHEN, CDR2 SYDVKM. The CDR3: CASRDTSGRRYEQFF. CDR3 nucleotide sequence: TGTGCCAGCAGGGATACTAGCGGGAGGAGGTATGAGCAGTTCTTC.

This chain links TRBV7-6 with TRBJ2-1; tentatively, D is TRBD2 (6 bases). The germline CDR1 and CDR2 sequences are SGHVS and FNYEAQ. CDR3 size: 15 residues. Trimming stripped 3 bases from V and 0 bases from J, with 9 bases between. CDR3: CASSFSGSSYNEQFF. The CDR3 DNA sequence: TGTGCCAGCAGCTTTAGCGGCAGCTCCTACAATGAGCAGTTCTTC.

V and J are TRBV6-8 and TRBJ1-1, with a tentative D call TRBD1 (6 bases). Germline V gives CDR1 MNHGY, CDR2 SAAAGT. This CDR3 is built from 14 residues. The germline V and J ends were trimmed by 6 bases and 0 bases, with 11 bases remaining between them. The CDR3 spells CASRTGTLNTEAFF. The CDR3 DNA sequence: TGTGCCAGCAGAACAGGGACACTGAACACTGAAGCTTTCTTT.

The chain has TRBV6-1 and TRBJ1-2; the D is unclear. Trimming took 1 base from V and 5 from J, leaving 8 bases between them. The CDR3 spans 13 residues. Per germline, CDR1 MNHNS and CDR2 SASEGT. The chain's CDR3 is CASSEGGGYGYTF. The CDR3 DNA sequence: TGTGCCAGCAGTGAAGGGGGAGGGTATGGCTACACCTTC.

This clone has just one count. The genes are TRBV5-1 and TRBJ2-7; 9 bases line up with TRBD1. Trimming cost V 5 bases and J 4 bases; bases outside gene matches: 4. Germline lookup yields CDR1 SGHRS and CDR2 YFSETQ. The CDR3 length is 13 residues. CDR3 residues: CASRGTGSYEQYF. The CDR3 DNA reads as TGCGCCAGCAGGGGGACAGGGTCGTACGAGCAGTACTTC.

The chain is built from TRBV19 and TRBJ2-1; 8 nucleotides agree with TRBD1. This CDR3 comprises 15 residues. With 3 bases clipped from V and 2 bases from J, the junction kept 3 bases outside the gene matches. From germline, CDR1 is LNHDA and CDR2 SQIVND (reference sequence). The DNA of the CDR3 is TGTGCCAGTAGTATTGGACAGGGAACCTACAATGAGCAGTTCTTC. Residues: CASSIGQGTYNEQFF. The whole variable domain, remainder taken from reference TRBV19 and TRBJ2-1, is DGGITQSPKYLFRKEGQNVTLSCEQNLNHDAMYWYRQDPGQGLRLIYYSQIVNDFQKGDIAEGYSVSREKKESFPLTVTSAQKNPTAFYLCASSIGQGTYNEQFFGPGTRLTVL.

This chain joins TRBV29-1 and TRBJ2-7; 9 bases line up with TRBD2. This CDR3 comprises 16 residues. Germline V gene data show CDR1 as SQVTM and CDR2 as ANQGSEA. After removal of 2 bases from V and 4 bases from J, the junction contained 12 bases not matched to a gene. CDR3 region: CSVEIGGSGRRYEQYF. The CDR3 region has the DNA TGCAGCGTTGAAATTGGTGGTAGCGGGAGACGGTACGAGCAGTACTTC.

This clone was observed a handful of times. V is TRBV9 and J is TRBJ2-3; D is unclear. The germline V gene has CDR1 SGDLS and CDR2 YYNGEE. Trimming removed 3 bases from V and 3 bases from J, with 14 bases in between. CDR3 length: 15 residues. The CDR3 sequence: CASSASPDKTDTQYF. For the CDR3, the DNA is TGTGCCAGCAGCGCCTCTCCCGACAAGACAGATACGCAGTATTTT.

The chain is built from TRBV19 and TRBJ2-5, with TRBD2 matching over 11 bases. The CDR3 is made up of 13 amino acids. CDR1 is LNHDA and CDR2 is SQIVND in the germline V gene (reference sequence). V lost 10 bases, J lost 7 bases, and 8 bases stayed unmatched. This CDR3 reads CATETSGSTTQYF. In DNA form, the CDR3 reads TGTGCCACTGAAACTAGCGGGAGTACGACCCAGTACTTC.

This clone was picked up a small number of times. This chain uses TRBV30 with TRBJ1-1, with D perhaps TRBD1 (6 bases). This CDR3 contains 15 residues. The V gene lost 0 bases and the J gene lost 1 base, with 12 bases spanning the gap. CDR1 and CDR2 (germline): GTSNPN, SVGIG (reference sequence). CDR3 in amino acids: CAWSVPKTGNTEAFF. In DNA, the CDR3 is TGTGCCTGGAGTGTACCCAAGACAGGGAACACTGAAGCTTTCTTT.

The gene calls are TRBV7-2 and TRBJ2-3; tentatively, D is TRBD1 (6 bases). V was cut by 2 bases and J by 5 bases, with 11 bases left in between. CDR1 and CDR2 (germline): SGHTA, FQGNSA. The CDR3 spans 14 residues. This CDR3 reads CASSLSGTRDTQYF. The DNA of the CDR3 is TGTGCCAGCAGCTTATCTGGGACAAGAGATACGCAGTATTTT.

Concerning this clone: At the DNA level, this CDR3 is encoded by other sequences in the same sample as well. The V and J genes are TRBV5-1 and TRBJ1-4, with D perhaps matching TRBD1 (5 bases). Looked up from germline, CDR1 is SGHRS and CDR2 is YFSETQ. V lost 0 bases to trimming and J lost 2 bases, with 8 bases between them. The CDR3 runs 15 residues. DNA for the CDR3: TGCGCCAGCAGCTTGGTAGGGGCCACTAATGAAAAACTGTTTTTT. As protein: CASSLVGATNEKLFF.

The CDR3 DNA follows: TGTGCCTGGGGTACAGGGGATGGCAATCAGCCCCAGCATTTT. Translating it yields CAWGTGDGNQPQHF. The rearrangement uses TRBV30 and TRBJ1-5; 7 positions match TRBD1. The CDR3 spans 14 residues. V lost 5 bases and J lost 2; bases outside the gene matches: 6. CDR1 and CDR2 from the germline V gene are GTSNPN and SVGIG (reference sequence).

V usage is TRBV13 and J usage is TRBJ2-3; D call uncertain. Germline values: CDR1 PRHDT, CDR2 FYEKMQ (reference sequence). The CDR3 runs to 15 residues. Trimming stripped 5 bases from V and 6 bases from J, with 18 bases between. The CDR3 is CASSLPGLGSDTQYF. CDR3 nucleotides: TGTGCCAGCAGCCTACCGGGCCTTGGGTCGGATACGCAGTATTTT.

This rearrangement joins TRBV7-9 to TRBJ2-7; a weak D match, TRBD2 (5 bases). Germline loops: CDR1 SEHNR, CDR2 FQNEAQ (reference sequence). Trimming took 5 bases from V and 4 from J, leaving 9 bases between them. The CDR3 is 12 amino acids. The CDR3 DNA reads TGTGCCAGCAGCCGGGATGTTTACGAGCAGTACTTC. Translating it yields CASSRDVYEQYF.

Comments on this clone: The junction and the germline gene differ at one end; a read error may be behind it. The chain uses TRBV6-1 and TRBJ2-1, with 9 bases lining up with TRBD1. The CDR3 extends over 13 amino acids. Germline V gene data show CDR1 as MNHNS and CDR2 as SASEGT. The DNA for the CDR3 is TGTGCCAGCAGTGAAGCGCGGGGGACAGGGCCTCTCTTC. Translation gives CASSEARGTGPLF.

The rearrangement joins TRBV5-6 to TRBJ2-7; D remains unclear. CDR3 length: 14 residues. V lost 1 base to trimming and J lost 7 bases, with 15 bases between them. CDR1 is SGHDT and CDR2 is YYEEEE in the germline V gene. CDR3 DNA sequence: TGTGCCAGCAGCTTGTTGACTGGCCAGAGGGAGCAGTACTTC. This sequence encodes CASSLLTGQREQYF.

The chain couples TRBV25-1 to TRBJ2-1; 9 nucleotides agree with TRBD2. The CDR3 has 15 residues. Germline V gene sequence: CDR1 MGHDK, CDR2 SYGVNS. The ends lost 4 bases at V and 3 bases at J; junction bases unmatched: 4. CDR3 bases: TGTGCCAGCAGTGTTAGCGGGAGAGACTACAATGAGCAGTTCTTC. This codes for CASSVSGRDYNEQFF. Filled out from reference TRBV25-1 and TRBJ2-1, the complete variable domain reads EADIYQTPRYLVIGTGKKITLECSQTMGHDKMYWYQQDPGMELHLIHYSYGVNSTEKGDLSSESTVSRIRTEHFPLTLESARPSHTSQYLCASSVSGRDYNEQFFGPGTRLTVL.

The chain employs TRBV19 and TRBJ2-7, with 10 bases identical to TRBD1. The CDR3 is 16 amino acids. The ends lost 5 bases at V and 5 bases at J; junction bases unmatched: 12. CDR1 is LNHDA, CDR2 SQIVND, per germline (reference sequence). The CDR3 nucleotides read TGTGCCAGTAGTGCCCTAAGAGGGACAGGGGACGACGAGCAGTACTTC. Protein product: CASSALRGTGDDEQYF.

V gene TRBV30 combines with J gene TRBJ1-4; maybe TRBD1 (6 bases). The CDR3 has 13 amino acids. V lost 2 bases, J lost 10 bases, and 14 bases lay in between. In germline, CDR1 is GTSNPN, CDR2 SVGIG (reference sequence). CDR3 bases: TGTGCCTGGAGTTTTCAGGGGAGAGGAAAACTGTTTTTT. Translated: CAWSFQGRGKLFF. The full variable domain, with the rest looked up from reference TRBV30 and TRBJ1-4, is SQTIHQWPATLVQPVGSPLSLECTVEGTSNPNLYWYRQAAGRGLQLLFYSVGIGQISSEVPQNLSASRPQDRQFILSSKKLLLSDSGFYLCAWSFQGRGKLFFGSGTQLSVL.

The chain links TRBV7-9 to TRBJ1-2; a weak D match, TRBD1 (5 bases). The CDR3 is 13 amino acids. The germline V gene has CDR1 SEHNR and CDR2 FQNEAQ (reference sequence). V gave up 1 base and J gave up 8 bases, with 11 bases separating them. The CDR3 here is CASSLDWGSGYTF. DNA for the CDR3: TGTGCCAGCAGCTTAGACTGGGGGAGCGGCTACACCTTC.

This sequence joins TRBV4-3 and TRBJ1-2; D unclear. The V gene's germline CDR1 is LGHNA and CDR2 YSLEER. This CDR3 is 15 amino acids long. The germline V and J ends were trimmed by 3 bases and 0 bases, with 11 bases remaining between them. CDR3 loop: CASSQTHGSNYGYTF. In DNA, the CDR3 is TGCGCCAGCAGCCAGACCCACGGGTCTAACTATGGCTACACCTTC.

This clone was recorded once. The rearrangement joins TRBV27 to TRBJ2-7; D ambiguous. The CDR3 has 13 amino acids. V dropped 3 bases and J dropped 3 bases, with 9 bases sitting between them. The germline V gene encodes CDR1 MNHEY and CDR2 SMNVEV (reference sequence). CDR3 sequence reads: CASSLKWNYEQYF. In DNA form, the CDR3 reads TGTGCCAGCAGTTTGAAGTGGAACTACGAGCAGTACTTC.

The table lists this clone with a few counts. The rearrangement joins TRBV7-9 to TRBJ1-4, with D tentatively TRBD1 (5 bases). The V end was cut by 5 bases, the J end by 5 bases, with 15 bases between. CDR1 and CDR2 from the germline V gene are SEHNR and FQNEAQ (reference sequence). The CDR3 loop spans 15 amino acids. CDR3 in amino acids: CASSPRDGRNEKLFF. CDR3 sequence (DNA): TGTGCCAGCAGCCCAAGGGACGGAAGAAATGAAAAACTGTTTTTT.

The rearrangement links TRBV19 to TRBJ2-1; 9 bases agree with TRBD1. The germline V gene encodes CDR1 LNHDA and CDR2 SQIVND (reference sequence). Trimming took 6 bases from V and 6 from J; bases not matched to a gene: 21. The CDR3 sequence is 19 residues long. The CDR3 protein is CASSLPRQGQGPWVNEQFF. The DNA of the CDR3 is TGTGCCAGTAGCCTACCCCGACAGGGACAGGGCCCGTGGGTCAATGAGCAGTTCTTC.

This chain joins TRBV7-3 and TRBJ2-5, with D possibly called TRBD1 or TRBD2 (7 bases each). From germline, CDR1 is SGHTA and CDR2 FQGTGA. The length of the CDR3 is 15 residues. V lost 5 bases and J 2 bases, leaving 15 bases between the germline ends. CDR3 nucleotides: TGTGCCAGCAGCCAGCAGGGGGGGTGGCAAGAGACCCAGTACTTC. Its protein is CASSQQGGWQETQYF.